Presented here are 11 T cell receptor beta chains from one specimen sequenced in a study of CD8 T cells in ankylosing spondylitis. General study findings and limits: Seemingly characteristic of ankylosing spondylitis blood was a TCR beta motif consisting of fewer than 10 highly homologous variants.

TCRdb redid the calling of the 5' RACE reads with MiXCR, one entry per CDR3 protein. The sample yields fewer than 750,000 distinct CDR3 sequences, 15% to 20% seen once. These receptors lack a known antigen. The sequenced sample consisted of blood, either unsorted or a sorted T cell fraction (not recorded which). Source of these receptors: a male donor with ankylosing spondylitis.

This clonotype has at least ten counts. The chain couples TRBV5-1 to TRBJ2-7; D remains unclear. The J call may be faulty, since TRBJ2-1 better matches the DNA end. The CDR3 is 12 amino acids. Germline-derived CDR1 and CDR2 are SGHRS and YFSETQ. The CDR3 nucleotides read TGCGCCAGCAGCTCAAGCCCCCTGCGGCAGTTCTTC. This codes for CASSSSPLRQFF.

In this sample, this clonotype turned up a few times. V usage is TRBV7-9 and J usage is TRBJ2-1; 8 bases match TRBD2. V was clipped by 4 bases and J by 9 bases; unmatched bases: 14. Germline CDR1 SEHNR, CDR2 FQNEAQ (reference sequence). CDR3 length: 16 residues. CDR3 DNA: TGTGCCAGCAGCTACCCCCCCTCGGGACTAGTGAGTGAGCAGTTCTTC. Its protein is CASSYPPSGLVSEQFF.

The rearrangement uses TRBV18 and TRBJ2-5; D may be TRBD2 (5 bases). The CDR3 consists of 14 residues. CDR1 is KGHSH, CDR2 LQKENI, per germline. The V end was cut by 2 bases, the J end by 5 bases, with 12 bases between. The CDR3 DNA reads TGTGCCAGCTCACCAGGCCCCGGGGTGGAGACCCAGTACTTC. This translates into CASSPGPGVETQYF.

This clonotype showed up just a few times. The chain recombines TRBV12-3 or TRBV12-4 with TRBJ1-4; the D is unclear. V was pared by 7 bases and J by 7 bases, with 10 bases between. CDR3 length: 12 residues. CDR3: CASMRVGEKLFF. Written as DNA, the CDR3 is TGTGCCAGCATGAGGGTGGGTGAAAAACTGTTTTTT.

This clonotype turned up a few times. This rearrangement joins TRBV6-5 to TRBJ2-2; either TRBD1 or TRBD2 may fit D (5 bases each). The CDR3 extends over 19 amino acids. Germline assignment: CDR1 MNHEY and CDR2 SVGAGI. V was trimmed by 0 bases and J by 1 base, leaving 18 bases between them. This CDR3 is CASSYSNWGRRWNTGELFF. CDR3 DNA: TGTGCCAGCAGTTACTCGAATTGGGGGAGACGGTGGAACACCGGGGAGCTGTTTTTT.

The V call is TRBV10-3, the J call TRBJ1-4, with D perhaps matching TRBD1 (5 bases). Germline V gene lookup returns CDR1 ENHRY and CDR2 SYGVKD. V lost 3 bases and J lost 7, with 15 bases in between. The CDR3 length is 15 residues. CDR3 bases: TGTGCCATCAGTGAATATGGTGGGACGGTTGAAAAACTGTTTTTT. Translated, it gives CAISEYGGTVEKLFF.

This clonotype turned up a few times. The V call is TRBV29-1, the J call TRBJ2-7, with D maybe TRBD1 (5 bases). With 0 bases removed from V and 6 bases from J, the gap between germline ends came to 9 bases. CDR1 is SQVTM and CDR2 is ANQGSEA in the germline V gene. The CDR3 length is 12 residues. CDR3: CSVEDQGSEQYF. The CDR3 coding sequence is TGCAGCGTTGAAGATCAGGGATCCGAGCAGTACTTC.

In its sample, this clonotype was seen once. The V call is TRBV29-1, the J call TRBJ1-1; weak D call: TRBD1 (6 bases). This CDR3 is built from 12 residues. Trimming took off 5 bases at V and 1 base at J, with 8 bases between the two ends. Per germline, CDR1 SQVTM and CDR2 ANQGSEA. The CDR3 reads CSVSDRNTEAFF. CDR3 bases: TGCAGCGTTTCGGACAGGAACACTGAAGCTTTCTTT.

This clonotype was observed a handful of times. The chain couples TRBV7-3 to TRBJ2-1; no clear D. The CDR3 is 14 residues long. The germline gives CDR1 SGHTA, CDR2 FQGTGA. V dropped 0 bases and J dropped 5 bases, with 8 bases sitting between them. The CDR3 DNA reads as TGTGCCAGCAGCTTAACGCCCCAGAACAATGAGCAGTTCTTC. It is translated as CASSLTPQNNEQFF.

The gene calls are TRBV15 and TRBJ2-1; 14 bases agree with TRBD2. CDR3 length equals 16 residues. J gave up 14 bases and V 1 base, and 10 bases lay outside the gene matches. Germline V gene lookup returns CDR1 LNHNV and CDR2 YYDKDF (reference sequence). This CDR3 is CATSRAPGLAGVYEFF. The CDR3 DNA reads TGTGCCACCAGCAGAGCGCCGGGACTAGCGGGAGTATATGAGTTCTTC.

The chain employs TRBV4-1 and TRBJ2-7; the match to TRBD1 covers 7 bases. This CDR3 spans 15 amino acids. Germline assignment: CDR1 MGHRA and CDR2 YSYEKL. Trimming took 2 bases from V and 2 from J; bases not matched to a gene: 6. The CDR3 region is CASSQLGQSPYEQYF. CDR3 nucleotide sequence: TGCGCCAGCAGCCAATTGGGACAGAGTCCCTACGAGCAGTACTTC.